These T cell receptor beta chains were read from a single sample in a study of CD8 T cells in Susac syndrome. TCRdb re-derived calls from the immunoSEQ multiplex PCR reads in MiXCR, one entry per CDR3 protein. The data show some 260,000 distinct CDR3 sequences, 93% seen once. Sample: CD4+ T cells from PBMCs. The receptors shown here come from a human donor with multiple sclerosis. CDR3s include the opening cysteine and the closing phenylalanine or tryptophan. The D gene is left open where the match is weak. Clone size is not always given. Where it is, it says once, few, many or a class for expanded clones.

V,D,J,size,CDR3,DNA
TRBV3-1,-,TRBJ1-2,once,CASSLSSGGSHTF,TGTGCCAGCAGCCTATCGTCCGGGGGCAGCCACACCTTC
TRBV3-1,-,TRBJ2-5,-,CASSPGYHRVGETQYF,TGTGCCAGCAGCCCCGGATACCACAGGGTAGGGGAGACCCAGTACTTC
TRBV12-3/TRBV12-4,-,TRBJ1-2,-,CASSSGTTLYGYTF,TGTGCCAGCAGTTCCGGGACAACTCTCTATGGCTACACCTTC
TRBV9,-,TRBJ2-2,-,CASSVASTVTTGELFF,TGTGCCAGCAGCGTAGCTAGCACAGTTACCACCGGGGAGCTGTTTTTT
TRBV9,-,TRBJ1-5,-,CASSGGNGFQPQHF,TGTGCCAGCAGCGGAGGAAACGGGTTCCAGCCCCAGCATTTT
TRBV9,-,TRBJ1-1,-,CASSPFNGGRTEAFF,TGTGCCAGCAGCCCATTTAACGGGGGGCGCACTGAAGCTTTCTTT
TRBV20-1,-,TRBJ1-6,-,CSARDFVGSGGYNSPLHF,TGCAGTGCTAGAGATTTCGTCGGCTCTGGGGGTTATAATTCACCCCTCCACTTT
TRBV3-1,-,TRBJ2-5,-,CASSQGASQETQYF,TGTGCCAGCAGCCAAGGGGCCTCACAAGAGACCCAGTACTTC
TRBV23-1,-,TRBJ1-1,-,CASSQSEGGSFF,TGCGCCAGCAGTCAATCGGAAGGGGGATCTTTCTTT
TRBV29-1,TRBD1,TRBJ1-1,-,CSTGTANTEAFF,TGCAGCACCGGGACAGCGAACACTGAAGCTTTCTTT
TRBV20-1,-,TRBJ1-2,-,CSAPSPLGPGMNTF,TGCAGTGCCCCATCCCCCCTAGGCCCCGGGATGAACACCTTC
TRBV29-1,-,TRBJ1-1,-,CSVGWVDTEAFF,TGCAGCGTTGGGTGGGTCGACACTGAAGCTTTCTTT
TRBV20-1,-,TRBJ2-7,-,CSARQGGGEQYF,TGCAGTGCTAGACAGGGAGGGGGCGAGCAGTACTTC
TRBV24-1,TRBD1,TRBJ2-2,-,CATSDRGTAENTGELFF,TGTGCCACCAGTGACCGTGGGACAGCGGAGAACACCGGGGAGCTGTTTTTT
TRBV11-2,-,TRBJ2-5,few,CASSLEYGETQYF,TGTGCCAGCAGCTTAGAATACGGCGAGACCCAGTACTTC
TRBV3-1,-,TRBJ1-1,once,CASSLYGAAFF,TGTGCCAGCAGCCTTTACGGGGCGGCTTTCTTT
TRBV29-1,-,TRBJ1-2,-,CSVESYPRGGYYGYTF,TGCAGCGTTGAATCATACCCAAGGGGGGGGTACTATGGCTACACCTTC
TRBV28,TRBD2,TRBJ2-3,-,CASRLPGLLTDTQYF,TGTGCCAGCAGGTTACCGGGACTACTAACAGATACGCAGTATTTT
TRBV2,-,TRBJ1-2,-,CASSSSERVGYTF,TGTGCCAGCTCGTCCTCTGAGAGGGTTGGCTACACCTTC
TRBV13,-,TRBJ2-3,-,CASSLRQGTDTQYF,TGTGCCAGCAGCCTCCGACAGGGCACAGATACGCAGTATTTT
TRBV5-6,-,TRBJ2-5,-,CASSHASGGMPDF,TGTGCCAGCAGCCATGCGTCTGGGGGGATGCCTGACTTC
TRBV24-1,-,TRBJ2-5,-,CATSSVGGETQYF,TGTGCCACCTCGAGCGTTGGCGGAGAGACCCAGTACTTC
TRBV30,TRBD1,TRBJ1-2,once,CAWSSRSSRDRGVSGYTF,TGTGCCTGGAGTTCAAGATCTTCCCGGGACAGGGGGGTGTCTGGCTACACCTTC
TRBV30,-,TRBJ1-5,-,CAWSGGWVSNQPQHF,TGTGCCTGGAGCGGGGGCTGGGTGAGCAATCAGCCCCAGCATTTT
TRBV5-6,-,TRBJ2-3,few,CASSLDLDTQYF,TGTGCCAGCAGCTTGGACTTAGATACGCAGTATTTT
TRBV27,TRBD1,TRBJ2-7,few,CASSLRDRSYEQYF,TGTGCCAGCAGTTTAAGGGACAGGTCCTACGAGCAGTACTTC
TRBV24-1,-,TRBJ2-3,-,CATSDLRTSTDTQYF,TGTGCCACCAGTGATTTACGCACTAGCACAGATACGCAGTATTTT
TRBV3-1,TRBD2,TRBJ2-1,-,CASSQDLVAGGEQFF,TGTGCCAGCAGCCAAGATTTGGTAGCGGGAGGTGAGCAGTTCTTC
TRBV7-9,-,TRBJ1-4,-,CASHPRGGAHEKLFF,TGTGCCAGCCACCCACGAGGAGGGGCGCATGAAAAACTGTTTTTT
TRBV7-7,TRBD2,TRBJ2-2,-,CASSLGLAGAGELFF,TGTGCTAGCAGCTTGGGACTAGCGGGAGCCGGGGAGCTGTTTTTT
TRBV20-1,TRBD2,TRBJ2-3,-,CSASGLAGGGDTQYF,TGCAGTGCCTCGGGACTAGCGGGAGGGGGAGATACGCAGTATTTT
TRBV10-3,TRBD1,TRBJ2-2,-,CAIRAIGQGAVGELFF,TGTGCCATCAGGGCCATTGGACAGGGGGCTGTCGGGGAGCTGTTTTTT
TRBV30,-,TRBJ2-7,-,CAWSVKISYEQYF,TGTGCCTGGAGTGTAAAGATCTCCTACGAGCAGTACTTC
TRBV13,-,TRBJ2-3,-,CASSPWLVLAQYF,TGTGCCAGCAGCCCCTGGTTGGTGCTCGCGCAGTATTTT
TRBV5-4,TRBD2,TRBJ2-3,-,CASSVAGPTDTQYF,TGTGCCAGCAGTGTAGCGGGACCTACAGATACGCAGTATTTT
TRBV28,-,TRBJ1-5,-,CASLGWRDSNQPQHF,TGTGCCAGCCTCGGTTGGCGGGATAGCAATCAGCCCCAGCATTTT
TRBV24-1,-,TRBJ1-1,-,CATSDPNTEAFF,TGTGCCACCAGTGACCCTAACACTGAAGCTTTCTTT
TRBV30,-,TRBJ1-1,-,CAWSARRGAEAFF,TGTGCCTGGAGTGCGCGACGGGGCGCTGAAGCTTTCTTT
TRBV20-1,TRBD1,TRBJ2-6,-,CSAGTGGSGANVLTF,TGCAGTGCTGGGACAGGGGGTTCCGGGGCCAACGTCCTGACTTTC
TRBV6-5,-,TRBJ2-3,-,CASRPLATDTQYF,TGTGCCAGCAGGCCCCTAGCGACAGATACGCAGTATTTT
TRBV7-9,TRBD1,TRBJ2-1,-,CASSLAQGTGDNEQFF,TGTGCCAGCAGCTTAGCACAGGGGACAGGGGACAATGAGCAGTTCTTC
TRBV28,TRBD1,TRBJ2-5,-,CATEMTGGKETQYF,TGTGCCACCGAGATGACAGGGGGGAAAGAGACCCAGTACTTC
TRBV19,-,TRBJ2-2,-,CASRLAGELFF,TGTGCCAGTAGACTAGCCGGGGAGCTGTTTTTT
TRBV20-1,-,TRBJ2-2,-,CSARVLSSGGTGELFF,TGCAGTGCTAGAGTTCTCTCGTCCGGGGGCACCGGGGAGCTGTTTTTT
TRBV9,-,TRBJ2-4,once,CASSVGQGRAKNIQYF,TGTGCCAGCAGCGTAGGTCAGGGGCGAGCCAAAAACATTCAGTACTTC
TRBV29-1,TRBD2,TRBJ2-3,-,CSVKREGSTDTQYF,TGCAGCGTAAAGCGGGAAGGGAGCACAGATACGCAGTATTTT
TRBV5-1,-,TRBJ2-5,-,CASSLGTRETQYF,TGCGCCAGCAGCTTGGGGACCCGAGAGACCCAGTACTTC
TRBV29-1,TRBD1,TRBJ1-4,-,CSVTSQGTNEKLFF,TGCAGCGTGACTTCACAGGGGACCAATGAAAAACTGTTTTTT
TRBV10-3,TRBD1,TRBJ1-2,-,CAINQGAQGGYTF,TGTGCCATCAACCAGGGGGCTCAAGGTGGCTACACCTTC
TRBV10-3,-,TRBJ2-3,-,CAISAVPGSTDTQYF,TGTGCCATCAGTGCGGTGCCGGGGAGCACAGATACGCAGTATTTT
TRBV20-1,-,TRBJ2-5,-,CSARDLNRGQETQYF,TGCAGTGCTAGAGATCTCAATAGGGGTCAAGAGACCCAGTACTTC
TRBV20-1,TRBD1,TRBJ2-5,-,CSARGTGALQETQYF,TGCAGTGCTAGGGGGACAGGGGCTTTACAAGAGACCCAGTACTTC
TRBV3-1,TRBD1,TRBJ1-1,-,CASSQDTTGGTEAFF,TGTGCCAGCAGCCAAGATACGACAGGGGGCACTGAAGCTTTCTTT
TRBV28,-,TRBJ1-2,-,CASRTITGLRGYTF,TGTGCCAGCAGAACCATTACAGGGTTACGGGGCTACACCTTC